This T cell receptor (beta chain) was captured in a study of T cells in women clearing cervical HPV infection. For the study at large: For cases, blood was sampled a median roughly 150 days after lesion detection, interquartile range roughly 80 to 220 days.

Repertoires were generated with immunoSEQ multiplex PCR, while TCRdb's copy carries only in-frame clones and drops some. The specimen's table records around 33,000 clones. Findings of the study overall: Combining TCR richness with V gene abundances gave 0.65 to 0.85 AUC. Timing of associations relative to infection is unclear; T-cell subsets were not isolated.

V was clipped by 4 bases and J by 1 base, with 8 bases between them. Germline V gene sequence: CDR1 SNHLY, CDR2 FYNNEI. The CDR3 length is 14 residues. Cervical HPV DNA detected by MY09/MY11 PCR, typed by dot-blot. Of note for this clone: Its antigen is as yet unknown. The observed sequence ends 3 residues before the CDR3 terminus, with the missing tail filled in from the germline J gene. Other DNA variants within this sample encode the same CDR3.

The origin of this receptor is a woman between 18 and 70 years old with a cervical HPV16 infection that either progressed to CIN3+ or cleared (not recorded which). The rearrangement joins TRBV2 to TRBJ1-3; maybe TRBD1 (6 bases). Sequencing input: blood buffy coat. The CDR3 region is CASSVGQSGNTIYF. The part of the CDR3 DNA that was read is TGTGCCAGCAGTGTTGGACAGTCTGGAAACACC.